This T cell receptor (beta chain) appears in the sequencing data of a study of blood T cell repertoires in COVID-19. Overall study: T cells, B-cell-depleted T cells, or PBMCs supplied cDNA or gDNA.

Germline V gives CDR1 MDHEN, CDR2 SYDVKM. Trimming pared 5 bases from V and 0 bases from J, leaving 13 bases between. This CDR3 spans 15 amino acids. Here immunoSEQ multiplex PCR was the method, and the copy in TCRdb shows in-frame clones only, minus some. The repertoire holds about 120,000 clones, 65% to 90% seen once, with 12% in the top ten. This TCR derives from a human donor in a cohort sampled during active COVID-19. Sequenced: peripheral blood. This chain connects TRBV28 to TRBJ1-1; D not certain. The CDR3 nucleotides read TGTGCCAGCAGTCCACCCTCGGGAGTGAACACTGAAGCTTTCTTT. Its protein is CASSPPSGVNTEAFF.